Following are 9 T cell receptor beta chains from one sample sequenced in a study of blood T cell repertoires in COVID-19. Clones were sequenced by immunoSEQ multiplex PCR, and TCRdb holds only the in-frame ones, with some missing. The sample has about 320,000 clones, about 85% seen once. The sample taken for sequencing was PBMCs or T cells enriched from blood (not recorded which). These receptor sequences come from a woman between 25 and 40 years old who had been exposed to COVID-19.

This chain connects TRBV30 to TRBJ1-1; a possible D gene is TRBD1 (6 bases). Germline CDR1 and CDR2: GTSNPN and SVGIG (reference sequence). The length of the CDR3 is 14 residues. Between the trimmed V and J ends, which lost 2 bases and 7 bases, there was a span of 17 bases. The CDR3 nucleotides are TGTGCCTGGAGTTCAGGGGTGGGGCTGAGTGAAGCTTTCTTT. It translates to CAWSSGVGLSEAFF.

The genes are TRBV5-5 and TRBJ2-1, with 9 bases fitting TRBD2. Per germline, CDR1 SGHKS and CDR2 YYEKEE (reference sequence). This CDR3 comprises 15 residues. V lost 0 bases and J lost 9; bases outside the gene matches: 7. For the CDR3, the DNA is TGTGCCAGCAGCTTGGTTAGCGGGAGATCTAGTGAGCAGTTCTTC. It encodes CASSLVSGRSSEQFF.

Only a few counts were recorded for this clone. The V gene is TRBV29-1, the J gene TRBJ2-1; possible D gene TRBD2, 6 bases. CDR3 length equals 13 residues. Germline-derived CDR1 and CDR2 are SQVTM and ANQGSEA. The germline V and J ends were trimmed by 7 bases and 10 bases, with 20 bases remaining between them. DNA of the CDR3: TGCAGCGCGAGGGAGGAGGGGTTGGCGGAGCAGTTCTTC. Amino acid sequence: CSAREEGLAEQFF.

This rearrangement joins TRBV4-2 to TRBJ2-7; 10 nucleotides line up with TRBD2. The V and J ends lost 2 bases and 4 bases, in that order; junction bases with no gene match: 8. This CDR3 has 16 amino acids. Germline CDR1 and CDR2: LGHNA and YNFKEQ. CDR3 sequence (DNA): TGTGCCAGCAGCCAAAAAGTAGCGGGAGGCTCGTACGAGCAGTACTTC. Protein product: CASSQKVAGGSYEQYF.

The chain is built from TRBV25-1 and TRBJ1-1; D is unresolved. V was shortened by 2 bases and J by 8 bases, with 15 bases between the two germline ends. Germline CDR1 reads MGHDK; CDR2 reads SYGVNS. The CDR3 is 14 amino acids. CDR3 in DNA: TGTGCCAGCAGTGAACCTACAACCCCCAGGGAAGCTTTCTTT. It is translated as CASSEPTTPREAFF.

CDR3 loop: CASSFGRAEAFF. CDR3 coding DNA: TGTGCCAGCAGCTTCGGTCGGGCTGAAGCTTTCTTT. The chain carries TRBV5-5 and TRBJ1-1, with unresolved D. The CDR3 length is 12 residues. Trimming stripped 2 bases from V and 6 bases from J, with 8 bases between. CDR1 SGHKS and CDR2 YYEKEE come from the germline V gene (reference sequence).

The genes are TRBV18 and TRBJ2-7; TRBD2 is a possible D gene (7 bases). The length of the CDR3 is 16 residues. In germline, CDR1 is KGHSH, CDR2 LQKENI. Trimming removed 5 bases at V and 2 bases at J, with 19 bases between. In DNA form, the CDR3 reads TGTGCCAGCTCAAAAACGACCGGGCGGGGGCCCTACGAGCAGTACTTC. It encodes CASSKTTGRGPYEQYF.

The J gene is TRBJ1-6, the V gene TRBV4-1; no clear D. Deletions cut 4 bases from V and 4 bases from J, with 14 bases between. CDR3 length equals 16 residues. Germline V lookup: CDR1 MGHRA, CDR2 YSYEKL. CDR3 residues: CASSPGDTAYNSPLHF. CDR3 nucleotides: TGCGCCAGCAGCCCGGGAGATACTGCTTATAATTCACCCCTCCACTTT.

The V call is TRBV5-1, the J call TRBJ1-6; 7 positions agree with TRBD1. The trim removed 4 bases at V and 7 bases at J, leaving 5 bases unmatched. The CDR3 is 14 residues long. The germline CDR1 and CDR2 sequences are SGHRS and YFSETQ. Written as DNA, the CDR3 is TGCGCCAGCAGCGGGGACAGTGGCAATTCACCCCTCCACTTT. Protein product: CASSGDSGNSPLHF.